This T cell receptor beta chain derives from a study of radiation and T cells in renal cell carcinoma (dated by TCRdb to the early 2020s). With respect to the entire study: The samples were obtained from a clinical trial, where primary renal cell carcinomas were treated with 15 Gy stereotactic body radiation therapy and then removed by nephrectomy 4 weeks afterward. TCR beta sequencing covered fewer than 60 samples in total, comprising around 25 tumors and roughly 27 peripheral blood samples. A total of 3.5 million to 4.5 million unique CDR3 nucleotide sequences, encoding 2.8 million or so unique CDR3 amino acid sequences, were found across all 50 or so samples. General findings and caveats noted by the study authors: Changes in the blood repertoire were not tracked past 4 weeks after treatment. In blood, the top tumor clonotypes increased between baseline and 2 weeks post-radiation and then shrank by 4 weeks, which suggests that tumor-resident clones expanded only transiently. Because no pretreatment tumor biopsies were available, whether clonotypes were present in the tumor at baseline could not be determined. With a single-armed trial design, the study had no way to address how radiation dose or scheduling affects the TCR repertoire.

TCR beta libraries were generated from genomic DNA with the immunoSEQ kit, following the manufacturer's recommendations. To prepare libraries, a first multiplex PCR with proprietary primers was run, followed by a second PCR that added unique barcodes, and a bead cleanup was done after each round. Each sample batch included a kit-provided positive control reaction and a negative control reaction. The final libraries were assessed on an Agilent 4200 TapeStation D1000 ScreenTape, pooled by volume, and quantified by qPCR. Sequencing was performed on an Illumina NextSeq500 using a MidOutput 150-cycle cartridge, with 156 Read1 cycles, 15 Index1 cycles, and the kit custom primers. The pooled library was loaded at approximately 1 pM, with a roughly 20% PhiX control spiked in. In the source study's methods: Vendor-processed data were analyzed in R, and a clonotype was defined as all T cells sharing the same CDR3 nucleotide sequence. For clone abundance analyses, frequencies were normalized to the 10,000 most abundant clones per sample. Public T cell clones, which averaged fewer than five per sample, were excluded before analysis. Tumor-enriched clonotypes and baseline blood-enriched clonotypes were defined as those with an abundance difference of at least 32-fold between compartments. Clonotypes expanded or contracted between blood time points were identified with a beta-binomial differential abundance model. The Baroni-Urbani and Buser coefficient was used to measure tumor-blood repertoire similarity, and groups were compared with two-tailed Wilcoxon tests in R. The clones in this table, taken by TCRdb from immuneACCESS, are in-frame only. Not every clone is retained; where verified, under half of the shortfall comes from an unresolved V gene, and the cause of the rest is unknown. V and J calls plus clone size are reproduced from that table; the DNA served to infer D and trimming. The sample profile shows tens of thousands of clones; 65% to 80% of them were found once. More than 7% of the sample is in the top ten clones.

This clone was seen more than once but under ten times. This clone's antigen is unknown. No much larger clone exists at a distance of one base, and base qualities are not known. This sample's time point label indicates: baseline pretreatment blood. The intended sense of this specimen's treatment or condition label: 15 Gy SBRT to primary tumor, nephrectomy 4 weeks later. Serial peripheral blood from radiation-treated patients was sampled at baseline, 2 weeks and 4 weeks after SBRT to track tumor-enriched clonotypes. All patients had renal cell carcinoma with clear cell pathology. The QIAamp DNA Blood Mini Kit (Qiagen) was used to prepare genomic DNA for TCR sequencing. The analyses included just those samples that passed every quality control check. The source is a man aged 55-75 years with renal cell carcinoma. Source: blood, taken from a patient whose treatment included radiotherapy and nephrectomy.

The encoded CDR3 is CASSEATRTGELFF. DNA sequence: TGTGCCAGCAGTGAAGCGACGAGGACCGGGGAGCTGTTTTTT. The chain uses TRBV2 and TRBJ2-2; confidence is insufficient to name the D gene. According to the germline V gene, CDR1 reads SNHLY and CDR2 reads FYNNEI. V is clipped by 0 bases and J by 5 bases, and the sequence between their germline boundaries is 7 bases long. The CDR3, from cysteine to phenylalanine, totals 14 residues. The CDR3 DNA has 42 bases and is translated from base 1.